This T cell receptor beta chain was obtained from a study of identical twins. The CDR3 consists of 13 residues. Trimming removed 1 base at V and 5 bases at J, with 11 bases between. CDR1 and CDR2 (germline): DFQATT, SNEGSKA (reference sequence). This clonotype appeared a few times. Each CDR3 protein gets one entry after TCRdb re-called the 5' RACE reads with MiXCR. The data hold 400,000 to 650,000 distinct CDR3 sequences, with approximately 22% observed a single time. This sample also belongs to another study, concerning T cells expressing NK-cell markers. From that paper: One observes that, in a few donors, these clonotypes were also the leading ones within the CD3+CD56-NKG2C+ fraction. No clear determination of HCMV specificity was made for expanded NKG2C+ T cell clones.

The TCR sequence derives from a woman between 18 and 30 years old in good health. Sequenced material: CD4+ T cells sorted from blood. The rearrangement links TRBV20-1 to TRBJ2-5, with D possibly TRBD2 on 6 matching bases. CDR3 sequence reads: CSARGLARETQYF. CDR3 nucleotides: TGCAGTGCTAGAGGGCTAGCGAGGGAGACCCAGTACTTC.